This TCR beta chain was captured in a study of read filtering for tumor transcriptome and immune sequencing. This clonotype occurred a few times. The library was built from approximately 400 ng RNA with molecular barcoded adaptors for alpha/delta and beta/gamma chains. Via MiXCR, TCRdb re-called the reads, giving one row per CDR3 protein. The sample holds tens of thousands of distinct CDR3 sequences; less than 25% are singletons and the top ten take 17%. The CDR3 extends over 17 amino acids. The V gene's germline CDR1 is SGDLS and CDR2 YYNGEE. The junction had 9 bases not matched to a gene; V was cut back by 4 bases and J by 3 bases.

Sequencing input: a population of CD138-negative cells sorted from bone marrow. The rearrangement uses TRBV9 and TRBJ2-6; 8 bases line up with TRBD2. This clonotype was obtained from a donor aged 40 or older with multiple myeloma. The CDR3 nucleotides read TGTGCCAGCAGCACGGGGGGGCCGGTGGTTGGGGCCAACGTCCTGACTTTC. Translated: CASSTGGPVVGANVLTF. The variable domain in full, completed from reference TRBV9 and TRBJ2-6, reads DSGVTQTPKHLITATGQRVTLRCSPRSGDLSVYWYQQSLDQGLQFLIQYYNGEERAKGNILERFSAQQFPDLHSELNLSSLELGDSALYFCASSTGGPVVGANVLTFGAGSRLTVL.